The sequence of this T cell receptor (beta chain) was determined in a study of beta chain features in type 1 diabetes. Study-wide results and caveats: In the patient group, naive, central memory and Treg TCRB repertoires seemed more alike than in the healthy donor group. TCRB CDR3s from Type 1 diabetes patients were moderately but significantly shorter in all four CD4+ subsets. Insertion counts at VDJ junctions were lower in type 1 diabetes patients, who also showed more deletions there.

Remarks on this clone: Its antigen remains unidentified.

TCRB transcripts that were expressed got sequenced, as all of the isolated RNA had been reverse transcribed. Sequencing was performed with immunoSEQ multiplex PCR; in TCRdb, only in-frame clones are kept and a portion is missing. The sample contains 350,000 to 400,000 clones, approximately 15% of which appear only once. This CDR3 comprises 17 residues. V lost 6 bases and J lost 1; bases outside the gene matches: 12. Germline values: CDR1 SQVTM, CDR2 ANQGSEA. This chain links TRBV29-1 with TRBJ2-7; 13 bases are shared with TRBD2. The sequence was obtained from a young woman in good health. The sequencing input was naive CD4+ T cells from blood. In nucleotides, the CDR3 is TGCAGCGTCTGGACTAGCGGGAGACGGTGGGCATCCTACGAGCAGTACTTC. It is translated as CSVWTSGRRWASYEQYF.